These 12 T cell receptor beta chains came from one sample sequenced in a study of a mutant IDH1 vaccine in newly diagnosed glioma. As for time point: week 11, during vaccination. Each vaccine dose was 300 ug of mutant IDH1 20-mer peptide, with topical imiquimod. Some clones are missing from TCRdb's copy, which holds only in-frame ones; the method was immunoSEQ multiplex PCR. The sample shows 110,000 or so clones, 90% of them seen only once. What these receptors recognize is not known. The sequenced sample was PBMCs, obtained from a glioma patient whose treatment included an IDH1 peptide vaccine. Source of these receptors: a woman aged 45-65 years with glioma.

The rearrangement uses TRBV19 and TRBJ2-2; TRBD2 matches at 11 bases. Looked up from germline, CDR1 is LNHDA and CDR2 is SQIVND (reference sequence). The CDR3 sequence is 18 residues long. Germline trimming cut 2 bases from V and 0 bases from J; bases unmatched to any gene: 5. The CDR3 protein is CASSIPGLAASNTGELFF. CDR3 DNA: TGTGCCAGTAGTATACCGGGACTAGCGGCATCGAACACCGGGGAGCTGTTTTTT.

The chain couples TRBV25-1 to TRBJ2-1; TRBD2 aligns across 7 bases. The trim removed 1 base at V and 7 bases at J, leaving 7 bases unmatched. In germline, CDR1 is MGHDK, CDR2 SYGVNS. The CDR3 sequence is 15 residues long. As DNA, the CDR3 is TGTGCCAGCAGTGAATCCGCGGGAGTACCGAATGAGCAGTTCTTC. Protein: CASSESAGVPNEQFF.

The J gene is TRBJ2-3, the V gene TRBV2; no reliable D call. Germline CDR1 and CDR2: SNHLY and FYNNEI. V was cut by 2 bases and J by 0 bases, with 9 bases left in between. CDR3 length equals 15 residues. The CDR3 DNA sequence: TGTGCCAGCAGTGAACCCGGTGTAAGCACAGATACGCAGTATTTT. Residues: CASSEPGVSTDTQYF.

This sequence joins TRBV28 and TRBJ1-5; tentative D call: TRBD1 (6 bases). V was shortened by 2 bases and J by 5 bases, with 10 bases between the two germline ends. This CDR3 spans 14 amino acids. From germline, CDR1 is MDHEN and CDR2 SYDVKM. The CDR3 spells CASSLGTSHQPQHF. CDR3 bases: TGTGCCAGCAGTTTAGGGACATCCCATCAGCCCCAGCATTTT. Drawing the rest from reference TRBV28 and TRBJ1-5, the complete variable domain is DVKVTQSSRYLVKRTGEKVFLECVQDMDHENMFWYRQDPGLGLRLIYFSYDVKMKEKGDIPEGYSVSREKKERFSLILESASTNQTSMYLCASSLGTSHQPQHFGDGTRLSIL.

The rearrangement joins TRBV19 to TRBJ2-1, with 9 positions matching TRBD1. The CDR3 totals 15 residues. The J segment lost 4 bases and the V segment lost 7 bases, leaving 8 bases of the junction unmatched. The germline V gene encodes CDR1 LNHDA and CDR2 SQIVND (reference sequence). The CDR3 spells CASKPGQGPYNEQFF. The CDR3 DNA reads TGTGCCAGTAAACCGGGACAGGGTCCATACAATGAGCAGTTCTTC.

This chain links TRBV27 with TRBJ2-1; no clear D gene. Germline V lookup: CDR1 MNHEY, CDR2 SMNVEV (reference sequence). The CDR3 runs to 13 residues. Trimming left V 5 bases short and J 2 bases short, with 7 bases between. The CDR3 loop reads CASSTGPYNEQFF. CDR3 sequence (DNA): TGTGCCAGCAGTACGGGCCCCTACAATGAGCAGTTCTTC.

The chain combines TRBV27 with TRBJ1-1, with 8 bases aligning to TRBD1. With V trimmed by 6 bases and J by 7 bases, 7 bases remained unmatched. Germline V gene lookup returns CDR1 MNHEY and CDR2 SMNVEV (reference sequence). This CDR3 region has 13 residues. CDR3 sequence reads: CASSRRGQNEAFF. The CDR3 nucleotides read TGTGCCAGCAGCCGCAGGGGGCAGAATGAAGCTTTCTTT.

V usage is TRBV19 and J usage is TRBJ2-7; D not resolved. This CDR3 contains 13 residues. Trimming stripped 3 bases from V and 4 bases from J, with 10 bases between. Germline V gene data show CDR1 as LNHDA and CDR2 as SQIVND (reference sequence). The CDR3: CASSMGLSYEQYF. CDR3 nucleotides: TGTGCCAGTAGTATGGGGTTGTCTTACGAGCAGTACTTC.

This chain uses TRBV14 with TRBJ2-5; 7 nucleotides line up with TRBD1. The last part of the DNA fits TRBJ2-7 better; the J call may be wrong. Germline lookup yields CDR1 SGHDN and CDR2 FVKESK. The CDR3 sequence is 14 residues long. The CDR3 nucleotides read TGTGCCAGCAGCGATGACAGGGTGCCCTACGAGCAGTACTTC. Its translation is CASSDDRVPYEQYF.

The rearrangement links TRBV6-1 to TRBJ2-2; no firm D call. The CDR3 is made up of 16 amino acids. V was clipped by 1 base and J by 0 bases, with 9 bases between them. Germline assignment: CDR1 MNHNS and CDR2 SASEGT. CDR3 in DNA: TGTGCCAGCAGTGAAGTCGGATACGCGAACACCGGGGAGCTGTTTTTT. This encodes CASSEVGYANTGELFF.

The gene calls are TRBV28 and TRBJ2-7, with 8 bases lining up with TRBD2. The CDR3 sequence is 14 residues long. V gave up 7 bases and J gave up 5 bases; unmatched junction bases: 10. Germline values: CDR1 MDHEN, CDR2 SYDVKM. Here the CDR3 DNA reads TGTGCCAGCACCTCGGGAGGGGCACGGCACGAGCAGTACTTC. Translation gives CASTSGGARHEQYF.

The chain has TRBV7-9 and TRBJ1-2, with D possibly matching TRBD1 (5 bases). V was pared by 5 bases and J by 6 bases, with 16 bases between. Per the germline V gene, CDR1 is SEHNR and CDR2 is FQNEAQ (reference sequence). This CDR3 region has 14 residues. DNA of the CDR3: TGTGCCAGCAGCCCTTACGGCCGGGGGGATGGCTACACCTTC. It codes for CASSPYGRGDGYTF.